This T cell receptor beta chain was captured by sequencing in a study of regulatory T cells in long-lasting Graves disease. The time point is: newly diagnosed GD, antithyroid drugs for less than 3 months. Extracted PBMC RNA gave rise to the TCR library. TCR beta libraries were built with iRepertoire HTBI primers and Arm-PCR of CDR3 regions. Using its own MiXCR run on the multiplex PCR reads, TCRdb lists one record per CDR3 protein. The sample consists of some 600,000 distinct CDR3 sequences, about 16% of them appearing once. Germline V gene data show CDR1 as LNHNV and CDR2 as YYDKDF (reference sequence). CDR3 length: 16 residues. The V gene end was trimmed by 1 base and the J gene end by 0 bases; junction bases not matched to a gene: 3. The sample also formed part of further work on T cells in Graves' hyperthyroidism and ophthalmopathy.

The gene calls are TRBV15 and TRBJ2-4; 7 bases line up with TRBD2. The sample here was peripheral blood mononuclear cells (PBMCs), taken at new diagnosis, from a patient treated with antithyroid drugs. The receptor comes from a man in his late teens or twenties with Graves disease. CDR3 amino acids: CATSRGGRGAKNIQYF. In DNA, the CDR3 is TGTGCCACCAGCAGAGGGGGGAGGGGAGCCAAAAACATTCAGTACTTC.